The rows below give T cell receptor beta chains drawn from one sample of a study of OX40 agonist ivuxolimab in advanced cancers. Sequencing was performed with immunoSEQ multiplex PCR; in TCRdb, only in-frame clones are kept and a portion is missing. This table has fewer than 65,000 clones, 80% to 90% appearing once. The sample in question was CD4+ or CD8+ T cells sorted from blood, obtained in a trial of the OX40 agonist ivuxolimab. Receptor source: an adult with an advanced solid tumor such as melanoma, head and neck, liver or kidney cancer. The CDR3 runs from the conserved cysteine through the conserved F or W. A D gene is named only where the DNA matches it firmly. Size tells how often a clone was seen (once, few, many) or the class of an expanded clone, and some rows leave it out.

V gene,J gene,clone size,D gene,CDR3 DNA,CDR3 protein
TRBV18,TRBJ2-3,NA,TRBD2,TGTGCCAGCTCCTTAGCGGGACTCACAGATACGCAGTATTTT,CASSLAGLTDTQYF
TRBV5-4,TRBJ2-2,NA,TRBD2,TGTGCCAGCAGCTTTGAACTAGCGCTGAACACCGGGGAGCTGTTTTTT,CASSFELALNTGELFF
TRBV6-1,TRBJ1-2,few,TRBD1,TGTGCCAGCAGTGATTTGGGGACAGGGATTAACTATGGCTACACCTTC,CASSDLGTGINYGYTF
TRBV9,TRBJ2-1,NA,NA,TGTGCCAGCAGCGTGACAGCGAGGGTTCATGAGCAGTTCTTC,CASSVTARVHEQFF
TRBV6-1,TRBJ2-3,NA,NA,TGTGCCAGCAGTGAAGGAGCTGGCACAGATACGCAGTATTTT,CASSEGAGTDTQYF
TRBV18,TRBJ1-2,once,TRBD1,TGTGCCAGCTCACCGGGACAGGGTTGGGGTAACTATGGCTACACCTTC,CASSPGQGWGNYGYTF
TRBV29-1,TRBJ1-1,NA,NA,TGCAGCGTTGATAGGGTCTTACTCACTGAAGCTTTCTTC,CSVDRVLLTEAFF
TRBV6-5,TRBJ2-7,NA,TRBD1,TGTGCCAGCAGGCCCGGGGGGACAGGGATTTACGAGCAGTACTTC,CASRPGGTGIYEQYF
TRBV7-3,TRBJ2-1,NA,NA,TGTGCCAGCAGTCGATCCAGCGGCGGGATACAGTTCTTC,CASSRSSGGIQFF
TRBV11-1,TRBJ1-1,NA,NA,TGTGCCAGCAGCCGCGAAAGCGGGGGCACTGAAGCTTTCTTT,CASSRESGGTEAFF
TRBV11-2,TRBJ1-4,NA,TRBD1,TGTGCCAGCAGCACCGGACAGGGGCAGGAAAAACTGTTTTTT,CASSTGQGQEKLFF
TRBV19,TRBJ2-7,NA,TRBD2,TGTGCCAGTAGTAATACGGGACTAGCGGGAGTCTACGAGCAGTACTTC,CASSNTGLAGVYEQYF
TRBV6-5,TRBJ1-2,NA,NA,TGTGCCAGCAGTTACGGCGGCGGCTACACCTTC,CASSYGGGYTF
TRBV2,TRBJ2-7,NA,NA,TGTGCCAGCAGTCTACAGGTTTACGAGCAGTACTTC,CASSLQVYEQYF
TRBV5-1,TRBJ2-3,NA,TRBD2,TGCGCCAGCAGCCCATGGACTAGCGGGACAGATACGCAGTATTTT,CASSPWTSGTDTQYF
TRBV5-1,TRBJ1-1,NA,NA,TGCGCCAGCAGCGCCGGAGTAGTTGGGACTGAAGCTTTCTTT,CASSAGVVGTEAFF
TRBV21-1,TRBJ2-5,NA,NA,TGTGCCAGCAGCAAAGCGCTAAAGCTATCCCAAGAGACCCAGTACTTC,CASSKALKLSQETQYF
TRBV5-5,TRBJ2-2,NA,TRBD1,TGTGCCAGCAGCCCGCCGGGACAGGGGGTAACCGGGGAGCTGTTTTTT,CASSPPGQGVTGELFF
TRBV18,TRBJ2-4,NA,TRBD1,TGTGCCAGCTCACCCCCTCCGGGACAGGGGATGTTTCGGTACTTC,CASSPPPGQGMFRYF
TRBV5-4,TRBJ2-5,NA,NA,TGTGCCAGCAGCCTCTCCCAAGAGACCCAGTACTTC,CASSLSQETQYF
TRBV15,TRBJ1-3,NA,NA,TGTGCCACCAGCAGGGGGGATTCGAGCTCTGGAAACACCATATATTTT,CATSRGDSSSGNTIYF
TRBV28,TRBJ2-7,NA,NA,TGTGCCAGCAGTTTGGACAGCCACTACGAGCAGTACTTC,CASSLDSHYEQYF
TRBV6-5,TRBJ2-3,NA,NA,TGTGCCAGCAGTTACTCGGTTGGCAGTTTAGATACGCAGTATTTT,CASSYSVGSLDTQYF
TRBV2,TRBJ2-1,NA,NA,TGTGCCAGCATTCCAGCGGCCGCCTACAATGAGCAGTTCTTC,CASIPAAAYNEQFF
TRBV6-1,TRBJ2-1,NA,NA,TGTGCCAGCACCGACGGGCGATACTCCTACAATGAGCAGTTCTTC,CASTDGRYSYNEQFF
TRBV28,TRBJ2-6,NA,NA,TGTGCCAGCTATTTACCCGGGGCCAACGTCCTGACTTTC,CASYLPGANVLTF
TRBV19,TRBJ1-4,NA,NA,TGTGCCAGTAGTCTGATGGGGGCTCGTAATGAAAAACTGTTTTTT,CASSLMGARNEKLFF
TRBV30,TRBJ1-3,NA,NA,TGTGCCTGGAGCGGAAATCGGGCAGGGAGAAACACCATATATTTT,CAWSGNRAGRNTIYF
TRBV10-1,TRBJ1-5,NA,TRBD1,TGCGCCAGCAGTCTAATGGACAGGGGTGCGCAGCCCCAGCATTTT,CASSLMDRGAQPQHF
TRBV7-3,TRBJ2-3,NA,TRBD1,TGTGCCAGCAGCTCACCGGGACAGAGACAGTATTTT,CASSSPGQRQYF
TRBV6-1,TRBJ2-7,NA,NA,TGTGCCAGCGGTGGGGGAGTCTCCTACGAGCAGTACTTC,CASGGGVSYEQYF
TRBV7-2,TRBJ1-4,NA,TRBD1,TGTGCCAGCAGCTTTTCCCGGGACAGTAATGAAAAACTGTTTTTT,CASSFSRDSNEKLFF
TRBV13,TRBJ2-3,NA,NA,TGTGCCAGCAGCCCCCCACGAGGAGGCCCGCAGTCAGATACGCAGTATTTT,CASSPPRGGPQSDTQYF
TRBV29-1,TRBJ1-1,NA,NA,TGCAGCGGGACGGATGCTAACACTGAAGCTTTCTTT,CSGTDANTEAFF
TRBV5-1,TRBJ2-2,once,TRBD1,TGCGCCAGCAGCCCGGACAGGGGAACCGGGGAGCTGTTTTTT,CASSPDRGTGELFF
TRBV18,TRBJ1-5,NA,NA,TGTGCCAGCACCCTGGGGCAGGGAAAGCCCCAGCATTTT,CASTLGQGKPQHF
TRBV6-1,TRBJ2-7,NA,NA,TGTGCCAGCAGCAACTACAGGGACGAGCAGTACTTC,CASSNYRDEQYF
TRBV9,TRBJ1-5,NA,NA,TGTGCCAGCAGCGAAGGAACCTCTATCAACCAGCCCCAGCATTTT,CASSEGTSINQPQHF
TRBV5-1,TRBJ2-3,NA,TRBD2,TGCGCCAGCAGCCCGCCGAGGGCGGGGGGGAGCACAGATACGCAGTATTTT,CASSPPRAGGSTDTQYF
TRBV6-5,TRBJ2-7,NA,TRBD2,TGTGCCAGCAGTTCCCATGTCGGCGGGAGAGACTACGAGCAGTACTTC,CASSSHVGGRDYEQYF
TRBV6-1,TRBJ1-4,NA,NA,TGTGCCAGCAGTGAAATCCTACGGGGGGAAAAACTGTTTTTT,CASSEILRGEKLFF
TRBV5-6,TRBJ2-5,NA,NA,TGTGCCAGCAGCTTGTGGAGCCAAGAGACCCAGTACTTC,CASSLWSQETQYF
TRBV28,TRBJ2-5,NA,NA,TGTGCCAGCAGGGGGACGTTGGGCCCCTTTCGGGAGACCCAGTACTTC,CASRGTLGPFRETQYF
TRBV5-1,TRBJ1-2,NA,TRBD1,TGCGCCAGCAGAACCGGACAGGGCGCCAGCTATGGCTACACCTTC,CASRTGQGASYGYTF